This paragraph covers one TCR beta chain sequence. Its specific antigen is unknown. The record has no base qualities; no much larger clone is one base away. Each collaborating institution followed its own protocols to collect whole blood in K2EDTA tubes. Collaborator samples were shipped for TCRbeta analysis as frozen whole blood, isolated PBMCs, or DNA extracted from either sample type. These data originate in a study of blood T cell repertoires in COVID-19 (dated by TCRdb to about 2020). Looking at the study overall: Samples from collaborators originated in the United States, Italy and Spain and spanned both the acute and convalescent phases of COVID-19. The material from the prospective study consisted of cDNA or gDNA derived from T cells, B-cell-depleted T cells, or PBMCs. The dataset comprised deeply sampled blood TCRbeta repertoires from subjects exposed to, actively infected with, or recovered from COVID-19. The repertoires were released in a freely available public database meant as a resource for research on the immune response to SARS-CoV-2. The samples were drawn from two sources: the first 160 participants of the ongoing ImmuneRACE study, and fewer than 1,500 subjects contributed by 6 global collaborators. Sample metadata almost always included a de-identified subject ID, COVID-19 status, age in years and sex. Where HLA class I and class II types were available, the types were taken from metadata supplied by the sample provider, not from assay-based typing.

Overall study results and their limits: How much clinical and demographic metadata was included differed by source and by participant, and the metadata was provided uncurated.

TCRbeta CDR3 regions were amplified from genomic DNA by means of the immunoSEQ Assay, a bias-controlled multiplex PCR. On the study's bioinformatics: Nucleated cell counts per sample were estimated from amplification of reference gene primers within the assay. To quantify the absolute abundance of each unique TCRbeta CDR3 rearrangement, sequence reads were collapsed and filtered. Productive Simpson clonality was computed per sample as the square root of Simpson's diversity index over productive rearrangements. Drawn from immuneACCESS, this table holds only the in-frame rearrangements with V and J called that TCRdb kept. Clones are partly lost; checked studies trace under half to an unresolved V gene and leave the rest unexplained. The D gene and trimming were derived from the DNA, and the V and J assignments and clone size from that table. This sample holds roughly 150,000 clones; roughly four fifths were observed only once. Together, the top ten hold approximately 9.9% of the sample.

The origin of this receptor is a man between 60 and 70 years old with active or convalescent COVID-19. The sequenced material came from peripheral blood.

Here the CDR3 is given as CATSRDPVPGELFF. The nucleotide sequence is given as TGTGCCACCAGCAGAGATCCCGTCCCCGGGGAGCTGTTTTTT. Recombination linked TRBV15 to TRBJ2-2; the D gene remains uncertain. Reading from cysteine to phenylalanine, the CDR3 counts 14 amino acids. Only the CDR3 DNA is retained, 42 bases long and in frame from the first base. V is shortened by 0 bases, J by 6 bases, and the region joining them spans 8 bases. Looking up the germline V gene (reference sequence) yields CDR1 LNHNV and CDR2 YYDKDF.